The 31 T cell receptor beta chains listed next were all sequenced from one sample in a study of Graves' ophthalmopathy and Graves' hyperthyroidism. Investigators amplified TCR beta CDR3 regions from RNA transcripts. First-round RT-PCR used HTBI primers; second-round multiplex PCR followed. TCRdb processed the multiplex PCR reads anew with MiXCR; each CDR3 protein has one entry. Of 350,000 to 400,000 distinct CDR3 sequences listed, roughly 15% are singletons. The specimen sequenced was peripheral blood. The receptor source for this set is a woman aged 18-30 years with stable Graves' hyperthyroidism.

This clonotype was picked up many times. The V call is TRBV20-1, the J call TRBJ2-7; D possibly matches TRBD1 or TRBD2 (5 bases each). V was clipped by 4 bases and J by 6 bases, with 19 bases between them. The CDR3 totals 14 residues. CDR1 is DFQATT, CDR2 SNEGSKA, per germline (reference sequence). CDR3 nucleotide sequence: TGCAGTGCTACCCAGCCGGGACCTCCACTCGAGCAGTACTTC. This encodes CSATQPGPPLEQYF.

This clonotype was observed a few times. The germline gene is not matched at one end of the junction; a read error may be the cause. The rearrangement uses TRBV11-3 and TRBJ2-2; either TRBD1 or TRBD2 may supply D (5 bases each). The CDR3 is made up of 12 amino acids. CDR1 SGHNT and CDR2 YENEEA come from the germline V gene. The CDR3 here is CATRQNTGELFF. The CDR3 coding sequence is TGTGCCACTCGACAGAACACCGGGGAGCTGTTCTTT.

This clonotype has at least ten counts. The rearrangement links TRBV24-1 to TRBJ1-2; 8 bases fit TRBD1. J was trimmed by 3 bases and V by 7 bases; bases with no gene match: 0. CDR3 length equals 12 residues. Germline CDR1 and CDR2: KGHDR and SFDVKD. CDR3 amino acids: CATRDRDYGYTF. DNA for the CDR3: TGTGCCACCAGGGACAGGGACTATGGCTACACCTTC.

This clonotype appeared many times. The chain's CDR3 is CASSEQGTGANVLTF. The CDR3 nucleotides read TGTGCCAGCAGTGAACAGGGGACTGGGGCCAACGTCCTGACTTTC. The chain is built from TRBV6-1 and TRBJ2-6; TRBD1 might be the D (6 bases). Germline V gene data show CDR1 as MNHNS and CDR2 as SASEGT. V shed 2 bases and J shed 2 bases, with 7 bases lying between them. This CDR3 spans 15 amino acids.

There are many counts of this clonotype. The chain uses TRBV5-4 and TRBJ1-2; no definite D call. Trimming left V 6 bases short and J 5 bases short, with 20 bases between. This CDR3 region has 15 residues. Looked up from germline, CDR1 is SGHNT and CDR2 is YYREEE (reference sequence). CDR3 nucleotide sequence: TGTGCCAGCACCTCAGTGAGGGAGGGTCGGTATGGCTACACCTTC. Translation gives CASTSVREGRYGYTF.

This clonotype was seen at least ten times. V and J are TRBV7-9 and TRBJ1-2; maybe TRBD1 (6 bases). This CDR3 is 13 amino acids long. Germline lookup yields CDR1 SEHNR and CDR2 FQNEAQ (reference sequence). Deletions cut 4 bases from V and 8 bases from J, with 14 bases between. CDR3 protein: CASSYTQGQGYTF. The CDR3 DNA reads as TGTGCCAGCAGCTACACCCAGGGGCAAGGCTACACCTTC.

In nucleotides, the CDR3 is TGTGCCAGCAGCTTACCTTCAGGGGGGGCTTTCTTT. Its translation is CASSLPSGGAFF. The chain recombines TRBV11-2 with TRBJ1-1; TRBD1 aligns across 7 bases. CDR1 SGHAT and CDR2 FQNNGV come from the germline V gene. The V gene end was trimmed by 2 bases and the J gene end by 11 bases; junction bases not matched to a gene: 5. This CDR3 is built from 12 residues.

This clonotype was counted at least ten times. This chain connects TRBV28 to TRBJ1-4; D possibly corresponds to TRBD1 (5 bases). Germline CDR1 reads MDHEN; CDR2 reads SYDVKM. Trimming took off 2 bases at V and 5 bases at J, with 15 bases between the two ends. The CDR3 extends over 16 amino acids. CDR3 bases: TGTGCCAGCAGTTTAGATGGTGGGGCGAACAATGAAAAACTGTTTTTT. This gives the protein CASSLDGGANNEKLFF.

CDR3 DNA: TGTGCCAGCAGCGAGATGACAGTCTCCTACGAGCAGTACTTC. The encoded protein is CASSEMTVSYEQYF. The chain employs TRBV7-9 and TRBJ2-7; D is perhaps TRBD1 (5 bases). The V end was cut by 5 bases, the J end by 0 bases, with 11 bases between. CDR1 is SEHNR, CDR2 FQNEAQ, per germline (reference sequence). The CDR3 is 14 amino acids.

This clonotype occurred many times. The chain uses TRBV27 and TRBJ2-7, with 12 bases lining up with TRBD1. J was trimmed by 4 bases and V by 3 bases; bases with no gene match: 4. CDR3 size: 15 residues. CDR1 is MNHEY and CDR2 is SMNVEV in the germline V gene (reference sequence). This chain's CDR3 is CASSFGDRGLYEQYF. Here the CDR3 DNA reads TGTGCCAGCAGTTTCGGGGACAGGGGGCTGTACGAGCAGTACTTC.

This clonotype was counted at least ten times. The chain uses TRBV29-1 and TRBJ2-6, with D tentatively TRBD1 (5 bases). The germline V gene has CDR1 SQVTM and CDR2 ANQGSEA. The ends were cut back, 5 bases at V and 0 bases at J, with 14 bases in the middle. The CDR3 covers 16 residues. This CDR3 is CSVQTDILSGANVLTF. Written as DNA, the CDR3 is TGCAGCGTTCAAACGGACATCCTCTCTGGGGCCAACGTCCTGACTTTC.

The table lists this clonotype with many counts. Written as DNA, the CDR3 is TGTGCCAGCAGTCCACTAGGACAGGTCTATGGCTACACCTTC. It encodes CASSPLGQVYGYTF. This rearrangement joins TRBV27 to TRBJ1-2; 7 nucleotides line up with TRBD1. V lost 5 bases, J lost 4 bases, and 7 bases stayed unmatched. Germline lookup yields CDR1 MNHEY and CDR2 SMNVEV (reference sequence). The CDR3 covers 14 residues.

This clonotype was picked up many times. This chain connects TRBV6-1 to TRBJ1-2, with a possible D match to TRBD1 (5 bases). Trimming cost V 1 base and J 8 bases, with 8 bases left between them. The germline V gene has CDR1 MNHNS and CDR2 SASEGT. The CDR3 totals 12 residues. CDR3: CASSEGAGGYTF. The CDR3 nucleotides are TGTGCCAGCAGTGAAGGGGCAGGGGGCTACACCTTC.

This clonotype came up many times. This chain joins TRBV7-8 and TRBJ1-2; D call uncertain. The length of the CDR3 is 16 residues. V dropped 1 base and J dropped 8 bases, with 20 bases sitting between them. Germline-derived CDR1 and CDR2 are SGHVS and FQNEAQ. The CDR3 coding sequence is TGTGCCAGCAGCTTAGACCCCGTTTTTGAGGAGGAGGGCTACACCTTC. Translation: CASSLDPVFEEEGYTF.

This clonotype has a handful of counts. This rearrangement joins TRBV19 to TRBJ1-1, with D hard to call. This CDR3 contains 13 residues. CDR1 LNHDA and CDR2 SQIVND come from the germline V gene (reference sequence). The V end was cut by 4 bases, the J end by 4 bases, with 10 bases between. CDR3 region: CASSKEQITEAFF. The CDR3 DNA is TGTGCCAGTAGTAAGGAACAGATCACTGAAGCTTTCTTT.

This clonotype was detected only a few times. The chain carries TRBV11-1 and TRBJ1-3; a possible D gene is TRBD1 (6 bases). Germline CDR1 reads SGHAT; CDR2 reads FQDESV (reference sequence). The V gene lost 3 bases and the J gene lost 1 base, with 13 bases spanning the gap. This CDR3 is 16 amino acids long. The CDR3 is CASSFLRQGSGNTIYF. CDR3 bases: TGTGCCAGCAGCTTTCTCCGCCAGGGGTCTGGAAACACCATATATTTT.

At least ten counts were recorded for this clonotype. The J gene is TRBJ1-6, the V gene TRBV3-1; 8 bases line up with TRBD1. Germline trimming cut 0 bases from V and 9 bases from J; bases unmatched to any gene: 7. Germline V lookup: CDR1 LGHDT, CDR2 YNNKEL (reference sequence). The CDR3 extends over 16 amino acids. The CDR3 sequence is CASSQERDRFSSPLHF. The DNA of the CDR3 is TGTGCCAGCAGCCAAGAGAGGGACAGGTTCTCTTCACCCCTCCACTTT.

This clonotype was picked up many times. The chain links TRBV5-1 to TRBJ2-2, with D possibly TRBD1 on 5 matching bases. Germline V gene data show CDR1 as SGHRS and CDR2 as YFSETQ. The CDR3 consists of 15 residues. V lost 0 bases and J lost 3, with 9 bases in between. The DNA of the CDR3 is TGCGCCAGCAGCTTGGAATCGACAGACACCGGGGAGCTGTTTTTT. This sequence encodes CASSLESTDTGELFF. The whole variable domain, filled in from reference TRBV5-1 and TRBJ2-2, reads KAGVTQTPRYLIKTRGQQVTLSCSPISGHRSVSWYQQTPGQGLQFLFEYFSETQRNKGNFPGRFSGRQFSNSRSEMNVSTLELGDSALYLCASSLESTDTGELFFGEGSRLTVL.

Only a few counts were recorded for this clonotype. The chain links TRBV29-1 to TRBJ2-5, with 7 nucleotides matching TRBD2. CDR1 and CDR2 (germline): SQVTM, ANQGSEA. This CDR3 is 11 amino acids long. V lost 6 bases, J lost 3 bases, and 1 base stayed unmatched. The CDR3 DNA follows: TGCAGCGTGAGCGGGGAAGAGACCCAGTACTTC. Protein: CSVSGEETQYF.

This clonotype was observed at least ten times. This chain links TRBV11-2 with TRBJ1-1, with D perhaps TRBD1 (5 bases). CDR3 length: 15 amino acids. V gave up 0 bases and J gave up 2 bases, with 10 bases separating them. From germline, CDR1 is SGHAT and CDR2 FQNNGV. CDR3 amino acids: CASSLEPGANTEAFF. CDR3 nucleotide sequence: TGTGCCAGCAGCTTAGAACCCGGGGCTAACACTGAAGCTTTCTTT.

This clonotype was observed many times. The rearrangement joins TRBV19 to TRBJ1-2; possible D gene TRBD1, 6 bases. CDR1 and CDR2 from the germline V gene are LNHDA and SQIVND (reference sequence). V lost 6 bases and J lost 0, with 20 bases in between. The CDR3 totals 17 residues. CDR3 region: CASRPRDTKSTNYGYTF. CDR3 sequence (DNA): TGTGCCAGTAGGCCCCGGGACACCAAGTCGACTAACTATGGCTACACCTTC.

Only a few counts were recorded for this clonotype. This chain joins TRBV2 and TRBJ1-3, with D tentatively TRBD1 (5 bases). Trimming removed 5 bases at V and 0 bases at J, with 11 bases between. CDR3 length: 15 amino acids. Germline CDR1 and CDR2: SNHLY and FYNNEI. CDR3 DNA: TGTGCCAGCAGTAGACAGATCCCCTCTGGAAACACCATATATTTT. It encodes CASSRQIPSGNTIYF.

This clonotype was counted ten times or more. V and J are TRBV3-1 and TRBJ2-2; D is unresolved. The CDR3 consists of 15 residues. Germline-derived CDR1 and CDR2 are LGHDT and YNNKEL (reference sequence). V gave up 4 bases and J gave up 5 bases, with 14 bases separating them. CDR3 amino acids: CASSLPSVTTGELFF. DNA of the CDR3: TGTGCCAGCAGCCTCCCGAGCGTGACAACCGGGGAGCTGTTTTTT.

Points on this clonotype: A read error may produce the germline difference seen at one junction end. The gene calls are TRBV4-1 and TRBJ1-5; unclear D gene. The CDR3 consists of 16 residues. Germline loops: CDR1 MGHRA, CDR2 YSYEKL. CDR3 nucleotide sequence: TGCGCCAACAGCCAACCGACGCGGGGAAGCAATCAGCCCCAGCATTTT. Protein product: CANSQPTRGSNQPQHF.

V usage is TRBV20-1 and J usage is TRBJ1-1; D is uncertain. Germline CDR1 is DFQATT and CDR2 is SNEGSKA (reference sequence). This CDR3 contains 12 residues. CDR3 protein: CSRFSPGTEAFF. CDR3 coding DNA: TGCAGCCGTTTTTCTCCGGGCACTGAAGCTTTCTTT.

This clonotype turned up a few times. This rearrangement joins TRBV9 to TRBJ2-7; the match to TRBD1 covers 9 bases. The trim removed 3 bases at V and 0 bases at J, leaving 7 bases unmatched. The CDR3 runs to 16 residues. Germline CDR1 is SGDLS and CDR2 is YYNGEE. The CDR3 loop is CASSGPGTGSSYEQYF. Written as DNA, the CDR3 is TGTGCCAGCAGCGGGCCCGGGACAGGGAGCTCCTACGAGCAGTACTTC.

This clonotype was seen repeatedly, ten times or more. The CDR3 DNA sequence: TGCAGCGTTGAATACGTAGGGTTGGAAGAGCAGTACTTC. Translation gives CSVEYVGLEEQYF. The rearrangement joins TRBV29-1 to TRBJ2-7; no clear D gene. V was trimmed by 2 bases and J by 7 bases, leaving 15 bases between them. The CDR3 sequence is 13 residues long. Germline assignment: CDR1 SQVTM and CDR2 ANQGSEA.

Many counts were recorded for this clonotype. This chain joins TRBV9 and TRBJ2-2; TRBD2 matches at 14 bases. Per the germline V gene, CDR1 is SGDLS and CDR2 is YYNGEE. V lost 4 bases, J lost 2 bases, and 4 bases stayed unmatched. The CDR3 has 17 amino acids. The CDR3 here is CASSIGTSGGNTGELFF. In DNA form, the CDR3 reads TGTGCCAGCAGCATCGGGACTAGCGGGGGAAACACCGGGGAGCTGTTTTTT.

This clonotype was detected ten times or more. J is TRBJ2-7 and V is TRBV6-1; TRBD2 matches 7 bases. J lost 1 base, V lost 4 bases, and 4 bases had no gene match. Germline V gives CDR1 MNHNS, CDR2 SASEGT. This CDR3 has 14 amino acids. Here the CDR3 DNA reads TGTGCCAGCAGTGCCAGCGGGGATTCCTACGAGCAGTACTTC. This encodes CASSASGDSYEQYF.

This clonotype was recorded many times. V and J are TRBV27 and TRBJ1-2; no reliable D call. Germline values: CDR1 MNHEY, CDR2 SMNVEV (reference sequence). Trimming removed 3 bases at V and 8 bases at J, with 7 bases between. This CDR3 has 11 amino acids. The CDR3 DNA reads as TGTGCCAGCAGTTTCGAGGGAGGCTACACCTTC. Its translation is CASSFEGGYTF.

V gene TRBV12-3 or TRBV12-4 combines with J gene TRBJ2-5, with TRBD2 as a possible D gene (6 bases). V lost 5 bases and J 7 bases, leaving 8 bases between the germline ends. The CDR3 length is 11 residues. CDR3 protein: CASSDGGTQYF. The DNA of the CDR3 is TGTGCCAGCAGTGACGGGGGGACCCAGTACTTC.